Listed here are 31 T cell receptor beta chains from one sample, sequenced in a study of CD8 T cells in ankylosing spondylitis (dated by TCRdb to about 2017). Library preparation employed 5' RACE. Sequencing instrument: Illumina HiSeq 2500. TCRdb handled the public reads itself, with Q25 trimming in fastp and clone calling in MiXCR, and kept productive beta chains. When rows share a CDR3 protein, they turn into one entry using the most common DNA and genes. The sample includes nearly 250,000 distinct CDR3 sequences, with roughly a third observed a single time. About 4.2% of the sample comes from the top ten. Sequenced input: blood, either unsorted or a sorted T cell fraction (not recorded which). The receptors shown here come from a male donor with ankylosing spondylitis or in good health (not recorded which).

The rearrangement joins TRBV11-2 to TRBJ2-5; 7 bases agree with TRBD2. The CDR3 has 14 amino acids. CDR1 SGHAT and CDR2 FQNNGV come from the germline V gene. V was clipped by 5 bases and J by 1 base; unmatched bases: 4. CDR3 bases: TGTGCCAGCAGCGCGGGGGTCTTCCAAGAGACCCAGTACTTC. It specifies CASSAGVFQETQYF.

This clonotype has a handful of counts. The chain employs TRBV29-1 and TRBJ2-7; possible D gene TRBD2, 7 bases. With 4 bases removed from V and 5 bases from J, the gap between germline ends came to 18 bases. This CDR3 spans 14 amino acids. Germline values: CDR1 SQVTM, CDR2 ANQGSEA. This CDR3 reads CSVAMWGGGNEQYF. The CDR3 DNA reads TGCAGCGTTGCAATGTGGGGGGGCGGAAACGAGCAGTACTTC.

This clonotype was counted a few times. The V and J genes are TRBV20-1 and TRBJ1-5; no definite D call. The CDR3 contains 13 residues. Germline assignment: CDR1 DFQATT and CDR2 SNEGSKA (reference sequence). V lost 3 bases and J lost 5, with 11 bases in between. For the CDR3, the DNA is TGCAGTGCTAGCGGGGAACCACATCAGCCCCAGCATTTT. As protein: CSASGEPHQPQHF.

CDR3 region: CSASPMRGPHEQYF. The CDR3 DNA reads as TGCAGTGCTAGCCCCATGCGGGGTCCCCACGAGCAGTACTTC. The chain recombines TRBV20-1 with TRBJ2-7; possible D gene TRBD2, 6 bases. The CDR3 length is 14 residues. V lost 3 bases to trimming and J lost 5 bases, with 17 bases between them. Germline loops: CDR1 DFQATT, CDR2 SNEGSKA (reference sequence).

This chain connects TRBV20-1 to TRBJ1-2; D unclear. The germline gives CDR1 DFQATT, CDR2 SNEGSKA (reference sequence). V lost 4 bases and J lost 4, with 13 bases in between. This CDR3 is 13 amino acids long. The CDR3 loop reads CSATEDMIYGYTF. The CDR3 DNA sequence: TGCAGTGCTACCGAAGACATGATCTATGGCTACACCTTC.

The chain uses TRBV20-1 and TRBJ2-7, with 8 bases identical to TRBD1. The trim removed 3 bases at V and 2 bases at J, leaving 6 bases unmatched. The length of the CDR3 is 14 residues. Germline V gene data show CDR1 as DFQATT and CDR2 as SNEGSKA (reference sequence). The CDR3 spells CSASLLDRAYEQYF. CDR3 nucleotide sequence: TGCAGTGCTAGTCTATTGGACAGGGCCTACGAGCAGTACTTC.

The V and J genes are TRBV5-1 and TRBJ2-3; D unresolved. The CDR3 has 13 residues. CDR1 is SGHRS, CDR2 YFSETQ, per germline. Trimming stripped 4 bases from V and 7 bases from J, with 13 bases between. Here the CDR3 reads CASSDRAAHTQYF. In DNA, the CDR3 is TGCGCCAGCAGCGACCGGGCAGCCCATACGCAGTATTTT.

The chain combines TRBV27 with TRBJ1-5, with unresolved D. CDR1 is MNHEY, CDR2 SMNVEV, per germline (reference sequence). The V end was cut by 3 bases, the J end by 3 bases, with 9 bases between. This CDR3 comprises 14 residues. The CDR3 nucleotides are TGTGCCAGCAGTTTGAAGGGAATCAATCAGCCCCAGCATTTT. Amino acid sequence: CASSLKGINQPQHF.

The chain has TRBV5-5 and TRBJ2-5; a weak D match, TRBD1 (5 bases). Germline V gene sequence: CDR1 SGHKS, CDR2 YYEKEE (reference sequence). This CDR3 has 14 residues. V shed 7 bases and J shed 3 bases, with 16 bases lying between them. The CDR3 reads CASRPTERKETQYF. CDR3 nucleotides: TGTGCCAGCCGTCCGACAGAGCGTAAAGAGACCCAGTACTTC.

This clonotype was detected a few times. The chain carries TRBV11-2 and TRBJ1-1, with a possible D match to TRBD1 (5 bases). V was clipped by 4 bases and J by 0 bases, with 12 bases between them. Per germline, CDR1 SGHAT and CDR2 FQNNGV. The CDR3 is 15 residues long. CDR3 bases: TGTGCCAGCAGCTGGGGCGCAGGCATGAACACTGAAGCTTTCTTT. Translation gives CASSWGAGMNTEAFF.

The rearrangement uses TRBV28 and TRBJ2-5; no firm D call. This CDR3 is 14 amino acids long. Germline-derived CDR1 and CDR2 are MDHEN and SYDVKM. Deletions cut 6 bases from V and 1 base from J, with 12 bases between. The CDR3 DNA follows: TGTGCCAGCAGCCCGGCCCTACTCCAAGAGACCCAGTACTTC. This gives the protein CASSPALLQETQYF.

This clonotype was counted a few times. The chain joins TRBV20-1 to TRBJ2-3; D remains ambiguous. Germline-derived CDR1 and CDR2 are DFQATT and SNEGSKA (reference sequence). The CDR3 runs 13 residues. Trimming pared 0 bases from V and 5 bases from J, leaving 9 bases between. The CDR3 here is CSAREPRGDTQYF. The CDR3 coding sequence is TGCAGTGCTAGAGAGCCGCGAGGAGATACGCAGTATTTT.

The genes are TRBV15 and TRBJ2-7; 8 nucleotides align to TRBD1. V gave up 0 bases and J gave up 5 bases; unmatched junction bases: 6. The V gene's germline CDR1 is LNHNV and CDR2 YYDKDF (reference sequence). The CDR3 covers 15 residues. The DNA of the CDR3 is TGTGCCACCAGCAGAGATCGGGGGACAGGCCACGAGCAGTACTTC. This translates into CATSRDRGTGHEQYF.

This clonotype was found a few times. The chain joins TRBV27 to TRBJ2-1; D not resolved. The CDR3 loop spans 16 amino acids. Trimming took off 3 bases at V and 0 bases at J, with 12 bases between the two ends. Germline V gene lookup returns CDR1 MNHEY and CDR2 SMNVEV (reference sequence). The CDR3 DNA reads TGTGCCAGCAGTTTGGTGGCCCCGAGCTCCTACAATGAGCAGTTCTTC. This translates into CASSLVAPSSYNEQFF.

The J gene is TRBJ2-7, the V gene TRBV29-1; 7 bases map to TRBD1. Germline V gives CDR1 SQVTM, CDR2 ANQGSEA. The CDR3 has 13 amino acids. With V trimmed by 7 bases and J by 2 bases, 8 bases remained unmatched. The CDR3 is CSGGERGPYEQYF. In nucleotides, the CDR3 is TGCAGCGGAGGTGAAAGGGGGCCCTACGAGCAGTACTTC.

This chain joins TRBV29-1 and TRBJ2-3; D is unclear. This CDR3 is 11 amino acids long. Trimming pared 3 bases from V and 6 bases from J, leaving 7 bases between. The germline gives CDR1 SQVTM, CDR2 ANQGSEA. This CDR3 reads CSVDRWDTQYF. In DNA form, the CDR3 reads TGCAGCGTTGATCGGTGGGATACGCAGTATTTT.

CDR3 nucleotide sequence: TGCAGTGCTAAAACTACTAGCGGGGCAATCTACGAGCAGTACTTC. As protein: CSAKTTSGAIYEQYF. The chain employs TRBV20-1 and TRBJ2-7; 10 bases match TRBD2. Germline trimming cut 4 bases from V and 3 bases from J; bases unmatched to any gene: 9. The CDR3 has 15 residues. The germline CDR1 and CDR2 sequences are DFQATT and SNEGSKA (reference sequence).

This clonotype has more than one count but fewer than ten. V and J are TRBV7-3 and TRBJ1-1; D gene uncertain. V dropped 5 bases and J dropped 4 bases, with 17 bases sitting between them. This CDR3 has 15 amino acids. Looked up from germline, CDR1 is SGHTA and CDR2 is FQGTGA. As DNA, the CDR3 is TGTGCCAGCAGCCTTCCCGGTCGTCCCTCCACTGAAGCTTTCTTT. This sequence encodes CASSLPGRPSTEAFF. The whole variable domain, remainder taken from reference TRBV7-3 and TRBJ1-1, is GAGVSQTPSNKVTEKGKYVELRCDPISGHTALYWYRQSLGQGPEFLIYFQGTGAADDSGLPNDRFFAVRPEGSVSTLKIQRTERGDSAVYLCASSLPGRPSTEAFFGQGTRLTVV.

In this sample, this clonotype turned up many times. The rearrangement joins TRBV20-1 to TRBJ1-5; D is ambiguous. Germline values: CDR1 DFQATT, CDR2 SNEGSKA (reference sequence). The CDR3 has 12 residues. Trimming removed 5 bases from V and 5 bases from J, with 10 bases in between. The CDR3 loop is CSAPNRDQPQHF. The CDR3 bases are TGCAGTGCTCCGAATAGGGATCAGCCCCAGCATTTT.

This clonotype was found once. The chain joins TRBV24-1 to TRBJ1-6, with TRBD1 as a possible D gene (5 bases). V shed 2 bases and J shed 7 bases, with 14 bases lying between them. Germline V lookup: CDR1 KGHDR, CDR2 SFDVKD. The length of the CDR3 is 16 residues. As DNA, the CDR3 is TGTGCCACCAGTGATTCCCGGGACGGGTCGAATTCACCCCTCCACTTT. It specifies CATSDSRDGSNSPLHF.

Ten or more counts support this clonotype. The rearrangement links TRBV29-1 to TRBJ2-7, with D tentatively TRBD1 (5 bases). This CDR3 is built from 12 residues. V gave up 6 bases and J gave up 2 bases, with 11 bases separating them. Germline assignment: CDR1 SQVTM and CDR2 ANQGSEA. The CDR3 is CSVGDRAYEQYF. CDR3 in DNA: TGCAGCGTCGGTGACAGAGCCTACGAGCAGTACTTC.

CDR3 in DNA: TGCAGTGCTAGAGATCCAAGGCAGGGGGGCCACAATGAGCAGTTCTTC. Protein: CSARDPRQGGHNEQFF. J is TRBJ2-1 and V is TRBV20-1; weak D call: TRBD1 (7 bases). In germline, CDR1 is DFQATT, CDR2 SNEGSKA (reference sequence). The V gene lost 0 bases and the J gene lost 5 bases, with 17 bases spanning the gap. The CDR3 length is 16 residues.

This clonotype was found a few times. The gene calls are TRBV20-1 and TRBJ2-1; 7 nucleotides line up with TRBD1. The CDR3 is 16 residues long. V lost 6 bases and J lost 0; bases outside the gene matches: 11. Germline loops: CDR1 DFQATT, CDR2 SNEGSKA (reference sequence). The CDR3 nucleotides are TGCAGTGCCAGACCCGACAGGGCGAGCTCCTACAATGAGCAGTTCTTC. Translating it yields CSARPDRASSYNEQFF.

Comment on this clonotype: A read error may produce the germline difference seen at one junction end. The V call is TRBV5-1, the J call TRBJ2-1; TRBD1 might be the D (5 bases). Germline V gene data show CDR1 as SGHRS and CDR2 as YFSETQ. CDR3 length equals 13 residues. CDR3 in amino acids: CASSLGDYNEQFF. The CDR3 DNA sequence: TGTGCCAGCAGCTTAGGGGATTACAATGAGCAGTTCTTC.

V usage is TRBV20-1 and J usage is TRBJ2-5, with 10 bases that match TRBD1. The CDR3 sequence is 14 residues long. Germline V gene data show CDR1 as DFQATT and CDR2 as SNEGSKA (reference sequence). V was pared by 7 bases and J by 7 bases, with 12 bases of the junction left unmatched. The DNA for the CDR3 is TGCAGTGTCAACACCGGGACAGGGGAAGGGACCCAGTACTTC. Translated, it gives CSVNTGTGEGTQYF.

The gene calls are TRBV6-1 and TRBJ2-5; D possibly corresponds to TRBD2 (8 bases). Germline V gene sequence: CDR1 MNHNS, CDR2 SASEGT. The V end lost 7 bases, the J end lost 4 bases, and 22 bases lay between the germline ends. This CDR3 is 16 amino acids long. CDR3 nucleotides: TGTGCCAGCACCTCCGTACTAGCGGAGGGGGCAGAGACCCAGTACTTC. This gives the protein CASTSVLAEGAETQYF.

V usage is TRBV5-1 and J usage is TRBJ2-7; 9 bases map to TRBD1. CDR1 SGHRS and CDR2 YFSETQ come from the germline V gene. The CDR3 has 14 residues. The V gene end was trimmed by 3 bases and the J gene end by 8 bases; junction bases not matched to a gene: 9. Here the CDR3 DNA reads TGCGCCAGCAGCTGGGGACAGGGATCCATCCAGCAGTACTTC. This encodes CASSWGQGSIQQYF.

This clonotype was recorded a few times. This chain uses TRBV20-1 with TRBJ2-2; perhaps TRBD1 as D (5 bases). The V end lost 7 bases, the J end lost 5 bases, and 11 bases lay between the germline ends. The CDR3 covers 12 residues. Germline values: CDR1 DFQATT, CDR2 SNEGSKA (reference sequence). The CDR3 sequence: CSVPRVTGELFF. In DNA form, the CDR3 reads TGCAGTGTACCCAGGGTTACCGGGGAGCTGTTTTTT.

Only a few counts were recorded for this clonotype. The CDR3 protein is CSARLMTANTEAFF. CDR3 nucleotide sequence: TGCAGTGCTAGACTGATGACCGCGAACACTGAAGCTTTCTTT. The chain joins TRBV20-1 to TRBJ1-1; D call uncertain. From germline, CDR1 is DFQATT and CDR2 SNEGSKA (reference sequence). Trimming took 2 bases from V and 1 from J, leaving 11 bases between them. The CDR3 is 14 amino acids.

V gene TRBV27 combines with J gene TRBJ2-2; D gene uncertain. V was clipped by 5 bases and J by 1 base, with 8 bases between them. The germline CDR1 and CDR2 sequences are MNHEY and SMNVEV (reference sequence). This CDR3 is 14 amino acids long. In DNA, the CDR3 is TGTGCCAGCAGTCAAGTCTGGAACACCGGGGAGCTGTTTTTT. Amino acids: CASSQVWNTGELFF.

This clonotype came up once. CDR3 nucleotide sequence: TGTGCCAGCAGCCTTACCGTACTGAATGCGGATACGCAGTATTTT. Amino acid sequence: CASSLTVLNADTQYF. The chain carries TRBV3-1 and TRBJ2-3; D gene unclear. V was pared by 4 bases and J by 6 bases, with 17 bases between. The CDR3 is made up of 15 amino acids. Germline CDR1 reads LGHDT; CDR2 reads YNNKEL (reference sequence).